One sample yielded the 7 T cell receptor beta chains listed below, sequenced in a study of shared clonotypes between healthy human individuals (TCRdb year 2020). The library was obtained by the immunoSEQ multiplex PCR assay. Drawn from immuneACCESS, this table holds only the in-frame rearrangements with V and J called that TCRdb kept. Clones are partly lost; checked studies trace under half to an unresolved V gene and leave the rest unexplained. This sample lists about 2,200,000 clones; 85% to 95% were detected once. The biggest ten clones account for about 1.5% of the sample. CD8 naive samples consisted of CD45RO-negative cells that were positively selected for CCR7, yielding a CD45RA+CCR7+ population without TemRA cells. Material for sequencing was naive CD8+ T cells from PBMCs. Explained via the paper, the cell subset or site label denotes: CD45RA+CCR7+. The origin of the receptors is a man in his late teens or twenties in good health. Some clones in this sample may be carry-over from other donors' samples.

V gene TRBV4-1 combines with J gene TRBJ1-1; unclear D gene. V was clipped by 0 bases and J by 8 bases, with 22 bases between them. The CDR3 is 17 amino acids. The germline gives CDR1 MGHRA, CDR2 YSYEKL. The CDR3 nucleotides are TGCGCCAGCAGCCAAGAGAGGCCAGTAAGGACGGCCCGGGAAGCTTTCTTT. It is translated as CASSQERPVRTAREAFF.

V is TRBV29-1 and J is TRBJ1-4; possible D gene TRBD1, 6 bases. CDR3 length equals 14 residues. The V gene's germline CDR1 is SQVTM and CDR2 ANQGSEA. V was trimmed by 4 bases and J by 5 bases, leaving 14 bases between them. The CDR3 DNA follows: TGCAGCGTTGGAGGGGGGCCGAGGAATGAAAAACTGTTTTTT. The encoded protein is CSVGGGPRNEKLFF.

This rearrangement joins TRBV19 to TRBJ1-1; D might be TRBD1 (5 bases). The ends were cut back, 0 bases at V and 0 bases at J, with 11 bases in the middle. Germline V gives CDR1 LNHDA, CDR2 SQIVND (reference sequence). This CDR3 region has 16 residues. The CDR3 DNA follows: TGTGCCAGTAGTATAGATCAAGGGGACCTGAACACTGAAGCTTTCTTT. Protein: CASSIDQGDLNTEAFF.

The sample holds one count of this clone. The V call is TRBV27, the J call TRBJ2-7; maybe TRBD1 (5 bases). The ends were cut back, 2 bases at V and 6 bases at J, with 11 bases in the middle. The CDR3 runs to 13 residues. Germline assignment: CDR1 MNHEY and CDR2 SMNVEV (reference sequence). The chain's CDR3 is CASSLIPRVEQYF. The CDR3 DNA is TGTGCCAGCAGTTTAATTCCCAGGGTCGAGCAGTACTTC.

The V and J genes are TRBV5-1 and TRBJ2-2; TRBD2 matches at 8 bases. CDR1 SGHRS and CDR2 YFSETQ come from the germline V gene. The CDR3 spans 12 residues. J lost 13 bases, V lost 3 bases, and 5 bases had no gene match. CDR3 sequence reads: CASSSSGGWLFF. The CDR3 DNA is TGCGCCAGCAGCTCCAGCGGGGGATGGCTGTTTTTT.

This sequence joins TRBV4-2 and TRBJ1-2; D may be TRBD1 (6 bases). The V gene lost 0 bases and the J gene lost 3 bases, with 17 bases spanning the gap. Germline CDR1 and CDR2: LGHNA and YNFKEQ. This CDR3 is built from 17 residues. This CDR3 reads CASSQDGAGGRHYGYTF. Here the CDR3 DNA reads TGTGCCAGCAGCCAAGATGGGGCGGGGGGGCGCCACTATGGCTACACCTTC.

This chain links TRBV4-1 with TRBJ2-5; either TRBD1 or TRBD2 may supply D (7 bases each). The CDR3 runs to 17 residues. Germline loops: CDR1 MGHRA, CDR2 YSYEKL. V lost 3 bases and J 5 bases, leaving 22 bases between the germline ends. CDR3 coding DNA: TGCGCCAGCAGCCAGGTCGCCGGGGGAGGGGGCTTGGAGACCCAGTACTTC. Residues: CASSQVAGGGGLETQYF.